What follows are 24 T cell receptor beta chains derived from one specimen sequenced in a study of blood T cells in healthy people across ages (dated by TCRdb to between 2014 and 2016). Library creation used 5' RACE. The second PCR ran for about 6 to 12 cycles and used a J-beta primer mix along with a sample-barcoded 5' primer. The public sequencing data were trimmed at Q25 with fastp and processed into clonotypes with MiXCR by TCRdb, which kept only in-frame beta chains. Rows are combined by CDR3 protein, so each entry shows the most common genes and DNA. The sample table contains approximately 1,700,000 distinct CDR3 sequences; only one count was recorded for 39% of them. 20% to 25% of the sample is taken by the ten largest. Sequenced material: blood. These receptors all come from a human donor in good health.

This clonotype occurred a few times. The chain combines TRBV20-1 with TRBJ2-3; D is perhaps TRBD2 (5 bases). Germline values: CDR1 DFQATT, CDR2 SNEGSKA (reference sequence). V gave up 6 bases and J gave up 4 bases, with 23 bases separating them. The CDR3 is 16 residues long. For the CDR3, the DNA is TGCAGTGCCGTAGCCCTACGGGGAGTTGCCCCAGATACGCAGTATTTT. This gives the protein CSAVALRGVAPDTQYF.

The chain carries TRBV28 and TRBJ2-7; 10 bases align to TRBD2. After removal of 6 bases from V and 0 bases from J, the junction contained 8 bases not matched to a gene. There are 16 residues in the CDR3. Germline assignment: CDR1 MDHEN and CDR2 SYDVKM. CDR3 loop: CASSSFRTSGSYEQYF. The CDR3 nucleotides are TGTGCCAGCAGCTCCTTCCGGACTAGCGGCTCCTACGAGCAGTACTTC.

This clonotype has a handful of counts. A junction boundary mismatches the germline segment, possibly from a read error. The rearrangement links TRBV12-3 or TRBV12-4 to TRBJ2-4; 9 bases align to TRBD1. The CDR3 has 15 amino acids. The CDR3: CAGSTYRGLRNIQYF. In nucleotides, the CDR3 is TGTGCCGGCAGTACTTACAGGGGGCTCAGAAACATTCAGTACTTC.

The chain has TRBV7-6 and TRBJ1-2; weak D call: TRBD1 (5 bases). CDR3 length equals 17 residues. The V gene's germline CDR1 is SGHVS and CDR2 FNYEAQ. V was pared by 5 bases and J by 0 bases, with 19 bases between. CDR3 bases: TGTGCCAGCAGCCACAGACGGGGGAGGCGGGCTAACTATGGCTACACCTTC. Translated, it gives CASSHRRGRRANYGYTF.

This sequence joins TRBV9 and TRBJ1-6; D is undetermined. Germline V CDR1 and CDR2: SGDLS, YYNGEE. Trimming removed 5 bases at V and 9 bases at J, with 21 bases between. The CDR3 is 16 residues long. The CDR3 bases are TGTGCCAGCAGTCGTAGGCCGGAGGGTATCGGTTCACCCCTCCACTTT. It specifies CASSRRPEGIGSPLHF. Using reference TRBV9 and TRBJ1-6 for the parts outside the CDR3, the full variable domain is DSGVTQTPKHLITATGQRVTLRCSPRSGDLSVYWYQQSLDQGLQFLIQYYNGEERAKGNILERFSAQQFPDLHSELNLSSLELGDSALYFCASSRRPEGIGSPLHFGNGTRLTVT.

This rearrangement joins TRBV10-3 to TRBJ2-1, with 9 bases matching TRBD1. The CDR3 extends over 16 amino acids. Germline lookup yields CDR1 ENHRY and CDR2 SYGVKD. With 3 bases clipped from V and 2 bases from J, the junction kept 5 bases outside the gene matches. The CDR3 reads CAISDPRDRAYNEQFF. The CDR3 region has the DNA TGTGCCATCAGTGACCCCCGGGACAGGGCCTACAATGAGCAGTTCTTC.

This clonotype showed up just a few times. The chain carries TRBV12-3 or TRBV12-4 and TRBJ2-5, with TRBD1 identical over 7 bases. The V and J ends lost 6 bases and 0 bases, in that order; junction bases with no gene match: 4. The CDR3 has 14 amino acids. Here the CDR3 reads CASRLDRYQETQYF. The DNA for the CDR3 is TGTGCCAGCAGGTTGGACAGGTACCAAGAGACCCAGTACTTC.

The J gene is TRBJ2-7, the V gene TRBV7-2; 7 bases line up with TRBD1. The V and J ends lost 4 bases and 0 bases, in that order; junction bases with no gene match: 9. The germline gives CDR1 SGHTA, CDR2 FQGNSA. The CDR3 spans 16 residues. The CDR3 sequence: CASSSVGGPISYEQYF. As DNA, the CDR3 is TGTGCCAGCAGCTCAGTAGGGGGCCCCATCTCCTACGAGCAGTACTTC.

This chain connects TRBV7-2 to TRBJ2-7; D gene uncertain. The CDR3 totals 14 residues. V was shortened by 2 bases and J by 5 bases, with 13 bases between the two germline ends. CDR1 and CDR2 (germline): SGHTA, FQGNSA. CDR3 amino acids: CASSLTSTSNEQYF. CDR3 DNA sequence: TGTGCCAGCAGCTTAACGTCTACGTCCAACGAGCAGTACTTC.

This chain connects TRBV7-2 to TRBJ1-2; 7 nucleotides match TRBD1. This CDR3 region has 13 residues. The V gene's germline CDR1 is SGHTA and CDR2 FQGNSA. The trim removed 5 bases at V and 5 bases at J, leaving 5 bases unmatched. CDR3 DNA: TGTGCCAGCAGCCCGTCGACAGGGTATGGCTACACCTTC. This codes for CASSPSTGYGYTF.

A few counts support this clonotype. The rearrangement joins TRBV12-3 or TRBV12-4 to TRBJ2-3; maybe TRBD2 (6 bases). Trimming cost V 7 bases and J 2 bases, with 19 bases left between them. The CDR3 covers 16 residues. The CDR3 is CASTRRDFLSTDTQYF. The DNA of the CDR3 is TGTGCCAGCACAAGACGGGACTTCCTCTCCACAGATACGCAGTATTTT.

The V call is TRBV6-8, the J call TRBJ2-5; D uncertain. Trimming pared 7 bases from V and 13 bases from J, leaving 16 bases between. CDR1 is MNHGY, CDR2 SAAAGT, per germline. CDR3 length equals 11 residues. The CDR3 sequence: CASTLLKMGYF. The CDR3 nucleotides are TGTGCCAGCACCTTACTTAAGATGGGGTACTTC.

The chain carries TRBV20-1 and TRBJ2-3, with D possibly TRBD2 on 5 matching bases. This CDR3 is built from 15 residues. Trimming pared 1 base from V and 2 bases from J, leaving 13 bases between. The germline V gene encodes CDR1 DFQATT and CDR2 SNEGSKA (reference sequence). CDR3 protein: CSARVLGGYTDTQYF. DNA for the CDR3: TGCAGTGCTAGAGTACTCGGCGGGTACACAGATACGCAGTATTTT.

As for this clonotype: A read error may account for a junction end that differs from germline. The gene calls are TRBV4-3 and TRBJ2-3; D is perhaps TRBD2 (5 bases). The germline gives CDR1 LGHNA, CDR2 YSLEER. This CDR3 comprises 16 residues. Here the CDR3 DNA reads TGCGCCAGCAGCCAAGATACCGGACCTAGCACAGATACGCGGTATTTT. This gives the protein CASSQDTGPSTDTRYF.

The chain links TRBV5-1 to TRBJ2-7; 7 nucleotides match TRBD2. J lost 1 base, V lost 7 bases, and 11 bases had no gene match. Germline-derived CDR1 and CDR2 are SGHRS and YFSETQ. The CDR3 is 15 amino acids. This CDR3 reads CASRRDGGGSYEQYF. DNA of the CDR3: TGCGCCAGCCGGCGGGACGGCGGGGGATCCTACGAGCAGTACTTC.

This clonotype was seen a handful of times. In DNA form, the CDR3 reads TGTGCCAGCAGCACGACTATCCCCTACGAGCAGTACTTC. Residues: CASSTTIPYEQYF. The chain combines TRBV11-1 with TRBJ2-7; tentative D call: TRBD2 (5 bases). The CDR3 is 13 residues long. V was shortened by 5 bases and J by 2 bases, with 10 bases between the two germline ends. Germline CDR1 reads SGHAT; CDR2 reads FQDESV (reference sequence).

The gene calls are TRBV24-1 and TRBJ1-5; the D gene is possibly TRBD1 (6 bases). The ends were cut back, 3 bases at V and 3 bases at J, with 8 bases in the middle. Germline V gene data show CDR1 as KGHDR and CDR2 as SFDVKD. The CDR3 extends over 14 amino acids. The DNA of the CDR3 is TGTGCCACCAGTGATACGGGGGCCAATCAGCCCCAGCATTTT. It yields the protein CATSDTGANQPQHF.

This sequence joins TRBV6-6 and TRBJ2-1; the match to TRBD2 covers 14 bases. J gave up 8 bases and V 0 bases, and 3 bases lay outside the gene matches. CDR3 length: 16 residues. The germline V gene encodes CDR1 MNHNY and CDR2 SVGAGI (reference sequence). The CDR3 spells CASSYSGTSGGHEQFF. The CDR3, as DNA: TGTGCCAGCAGTTACTCGGGGACTAGCGGGGGACATGAGCAGTTCTTC.

This clonotype was seen a handful of times. This sequence joins TRBV7-3 and TRBJ2-3, with 12 bases fitting TRBD2. CDR3 length equals 20 residues. The ends lost 1 base at V and 6 bases at J; junction bases unmatched: 17. Looked up from germline, CDR1 is SGHTA and CDR2 is FQGTGA. As DNA, the CDR3 is TGTGCCAGCAGCTTAAGGGCTAGCGGGGGGGTATTAGACACAATGGATACGCAGTATTTT. Translation: CASSLRASGGVLDTMDTQYF.

This rearrangement joins TRBV6-2 or TRBV6-3 to TRBJ2-7, with 9 bases identical to TRBD2. CDR3 size: 14 residues. Germline CDR1 reads MNHEY; CDR2 reads SVGEGT. Trimming took 5 bases from V and 5 from J; bases not matched to a gene: 7. CDR3 nucleotides: TGTGCCAGCAGTGAAGCGGGGGGTGTCCACGAGCAGTACTTC. This gives the protein CASSEAGGVHEQYF.

The chain combines TRBV20-1 with TRBJ2-3; D ambiguous. Looked up from germline, CDR1 is DFQATT and CDR2 is SNEGSKA (reference sequence). The CDR3 runs 16 residues. V was trimmed by 6 bases and J by 4 bases, leaving 23 bases between them. CDR3 region: CSAPTTVGFRADTQYF. CDR3 DNA sequence: TGCAGTGCCCCAACGACCGTAGGGTTTAGGGCAGATACGCAGTATTTT.

This clonotype has just a few counts. The chain uses TRBV20-1 and TRBJ2-7; 11 bases agree with TRBD2. Germline CDR1 reads DFQATT; CDR2 reads SNEGSKA (reference sequence). Trimming cost V 5 bases and J 7 bases; bases outside gene matches: 10. The CDR3 is 14 residues long. CDR3: CSADPLAGAEEQYF. The CDR3 DNA is TGCAGTGCTGATCCACTAGCGGGGGCGGAAGAGCAGTACTTC.

This clonotype has only a few counts. The V gene is TRBV7-8, the J gene TRBJ1-2; no clear D. Germline V gene lookup returns CDR1 SGHVS and CDR2 FQNEAQ. V lost 0 bases and J 6 bases, leaving 11 bases between the germline ends. CDR3 size: 14 residues. The DNA for the CDR3 is TGTGCCAGCAGCTTAGCTCGGTCCACTCATGGCTACACCTTC. It yields the protein CASSLARSTHGYTF.

The chain employs TRBV6-5 and TRBJ2-7, with D possibly TRBD2 on 7 matching bases. Per germline, CDR1 MNHEY and CDR2 SVGAGI. The V end lost 5 bases, the J end lost 6 bases, and 17 bases lay between the germline ends. CDR3 size: 14 residues. In nucleotides, the CDR3 is TGTGCCAGCAGTCCGCCGGGGGGCTGGGTCGAGCAGTACTTC. Translating it yields CASSPPGGWVEQYF.